This T cell receptor beta chain stems from a study of cytomegalovirus exposure and HLA in healthy donors. Study-level background: From donors who were HLA-typed, an early data release held 81 million or so unique TCRs. Study results and limitations: Looking again later, the authors saw that most CMV-associated TCR beta chains seemed HLA-restricted. The study had only CMV serostatus as immune exposure information. Several top significant clusters appeared, in a later analysis, to be linked to common viral pathogens.

The ends were cut back, 0 bases at V and 6 bases at J, with 5 bases in the middle. The germline gives CDR1 PRHDT, CDR2 FYEKMQ (reference sequence). The CDR3 totals 13 residues. PCR amplification relied on 60 Vbeta primers (plus 13 Jbeta primers). Sequencing used immunoSEQ multiplex PCR; TCRdb keeps in-frame clones, though not all of them. The sample includes 120,000 or so clones, roughly two thirds of them seen just once. Worth noting for this clone: Its specificity is unknown.

The sample comprised PBMCs. The rearrangement joins TRBV13 to TRBJ1-4; D perhaps matches TRBD1 (5 bases). The receptor comes from a man aged 30 to 45 in good health and CMV-seropositive. The CDR3: CASSLGGDEKLFF. DNA of the CDR3: TGTGCCAGCAGCTTAGGAGGGGATGAAAAACTGTTTTTT.